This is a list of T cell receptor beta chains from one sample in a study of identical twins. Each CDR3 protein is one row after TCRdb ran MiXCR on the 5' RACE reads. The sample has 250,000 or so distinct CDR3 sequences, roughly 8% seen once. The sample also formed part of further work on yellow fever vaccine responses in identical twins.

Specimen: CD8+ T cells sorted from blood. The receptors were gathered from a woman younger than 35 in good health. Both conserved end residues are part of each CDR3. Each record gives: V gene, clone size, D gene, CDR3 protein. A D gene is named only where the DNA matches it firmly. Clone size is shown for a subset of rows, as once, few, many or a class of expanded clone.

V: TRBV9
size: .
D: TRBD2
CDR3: CASSVGPSGGPSSYEQYF

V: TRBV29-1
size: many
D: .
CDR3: CSVEDVRTDTQYF

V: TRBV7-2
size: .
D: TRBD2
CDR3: CASSPFLHGRGDTQYF

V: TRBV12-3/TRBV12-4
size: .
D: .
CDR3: CASSLAGGQDTQYF

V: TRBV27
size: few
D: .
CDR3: CASSFRRQNTEAFF

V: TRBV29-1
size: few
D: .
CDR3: CSVATGNTEAFF

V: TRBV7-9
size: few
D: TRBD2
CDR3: CASSSPLAGALYEQYF

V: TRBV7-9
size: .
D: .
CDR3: CASSLNPSRETQYF

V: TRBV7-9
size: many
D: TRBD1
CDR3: CASSSGQVSYEQYF

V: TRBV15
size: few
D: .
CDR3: CATSKGLQITKF

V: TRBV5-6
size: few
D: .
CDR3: CASSLAGWETQYF

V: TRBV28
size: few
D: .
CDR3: CASTRGLAGTYEQYF

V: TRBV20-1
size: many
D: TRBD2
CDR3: CSARGGGYNEQFF

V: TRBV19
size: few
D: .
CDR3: CASSMVTSSYNEQFF

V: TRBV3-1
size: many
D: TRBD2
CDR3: CASSQTGTSGRAGYNEQFF

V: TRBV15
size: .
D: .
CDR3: CATSRSSEGNYQTQYF

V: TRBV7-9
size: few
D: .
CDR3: CASSNPGEGNTEAFF

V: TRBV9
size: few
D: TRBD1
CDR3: CASSVEGTDVYEQYF

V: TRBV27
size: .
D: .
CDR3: CASSLTRYYEQYF

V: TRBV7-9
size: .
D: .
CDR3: CASSDQGSEQFF

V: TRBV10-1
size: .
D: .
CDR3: CATMGYRYQETQYF